This T cell receptor beta chain was profiled in a study of CD8 T cells in ankylosing spondylitis (TCRdb year 2017). Study-level background: The study profiled T cell receptor beta repertoires in healthy donors and ankylosing spondylitis patients to find disease-linked TCR variants. In total, the full study cohort was made up of 108 healthy donors and 25 or so ankylosing spondylitis patients. Samples of peripheral blood were taken, and for ankylosing spondylitis patients, synovial fluid was collected as well.

What the research found in general, with its limitations: A TCR beta motif of eight highly homologous amino acid variants appeared characteristic of blood from ankylosing spondylitis patients. Significant enrichment of the disease-linked clones was reported in matched synovial fluid samples from ankylosing spondylitis patients. Some motif variants had previously been reported in the synovial fluid and blood of reactive arthritis patients, which suggests shared mechanisms of disease initiation. In peripheral blood, the disease-linked clones were found at relatively low frequencies and had a CD8+ phenotype.

The run used an Illumina HiSeq 2500. Quantitative 5'-RACE with molecular barcodes was used to prepare TCR beta libraries. For the original study's pipeline: A new computational method based on a probabilistic model of VDJ rearrangement was used to identify disease-linked TCR variants. TCRdb trimmed public reads at Q25 via fastp, called clones via MiXCR and kept in-frame beta chains. Rows are combined by CDR3 protein, so each entry shows the most common genes and DNA. The V and J calls were not made by the authors but by TCRdb's processing. This sample comprises 340,000 or so distinct CDR3 sequences, roughly 14% of them detected only once. Of the sample, around 0.99% is held by the ten largest clones. The CDR3 starts with the cysteine, ends with the phenylalanine, and has 13 residues. Only the CDR3 region is kept as DNA, spanning 39 bases read in frame from base 1. The V and J ends are trimmed by 4 bases and 4 bases, leaving 10 bases between them. CDR1 and CDR2 are read off the germline V gene as MDHEN and SYDVKM.

This clonotype was observed a few times. The antigen it binds to is not known. Per-nucleotide qualities are absent, and no much larger clonotype sits a single base away. This sequence originates from a male donor with ankylosing spondylitis or in good health (not recorded which). Sequencing was done on a sample of blood, either unsorted or a sorted T cell fraction (not recorded which). The sequence is built from TRBV28 and TRBJ2-5; confidence is insufficient to name the D gene. The CDR3: CASSSPMGETQYF. The nucleotide sequence reads TGTGCCAGCAGTTCCCCGATGGGAGAGACCCAGTACTTC.